This TCR beta chain stems from a study of vaccination and CD4 T cells after COVID-19. Study-level information: Post-COVID samples were collected a median around 99 days following diagnosis, spanning 35 to 161. The stimulating agents, overlapping spike peptides, came from SARS-CoV-2, HCoV-NL63, HCoV-OC43 and HCoV-229E.

Per the germline V gene, CDR1 is SSHAT and CDR2 is FNYEAQ (reference sequence). This CDR3 has 18 residues. Described treatment: roughly 10-day PBMC culture with coronavirus spike peptide pools or control peptides (ViraFEST assay). This clonotype was counted only a few times. As yet, its antigen is unknown. A read error may produce the germline difference seen at one junction end. The Oncomine TCR Beta short-read assay was applied to DNA of cultured CD4+ T cells. One entry per CDR3 protein, called by TCRdb with MiXCR from the PCR reads. This sample has 9,500 to 15,000 distinct CDR3 sequences, with 45% to 60% found just once.

This TCR came from a human donor with COVID-19. This rearrangement joins TRBV7-7 to TRBJ1-5, with TRBD1 matching over 11 bases. Material: cultured CD4+ T cells from blood, obtained after SARS-CoV-2 vaccination. Written as DNA, the CDR3 is TGTGCTAGCAGCATAAATAGGCAGGGACAGGGGGGGCCTCAGCCCCAGCATTTT. Translated, it gives CASSINRQGQGGPQPQHF.